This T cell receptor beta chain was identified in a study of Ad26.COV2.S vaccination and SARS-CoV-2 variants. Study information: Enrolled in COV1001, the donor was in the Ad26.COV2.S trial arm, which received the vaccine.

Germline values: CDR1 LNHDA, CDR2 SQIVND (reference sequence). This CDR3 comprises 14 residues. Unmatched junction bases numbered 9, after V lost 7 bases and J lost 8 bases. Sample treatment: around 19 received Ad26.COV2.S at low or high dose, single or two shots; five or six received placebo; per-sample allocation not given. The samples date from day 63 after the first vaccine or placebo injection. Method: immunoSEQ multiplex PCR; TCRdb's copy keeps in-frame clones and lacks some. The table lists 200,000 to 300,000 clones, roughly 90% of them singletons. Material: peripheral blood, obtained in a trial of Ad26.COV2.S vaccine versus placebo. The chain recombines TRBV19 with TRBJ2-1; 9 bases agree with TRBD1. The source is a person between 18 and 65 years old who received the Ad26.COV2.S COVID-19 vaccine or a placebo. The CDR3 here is CASTLDRGFDEQFF. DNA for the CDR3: TGTGCCAGTACCCTGGACAGGGGATTCGATGAGCAGTTCTTC.